The 2 T cell receptor beta chains below were found in one sample sequenced in a study of T cell repertoires in cytomegalovirus infection. No antigens are known for them. A single record per CDR3 protein comes from TCRdb applying MiXCR to the reads. The sample shows about 830,000 distinct CDR3 sequences, approximately 29% of them seen only once. The input for sequencing was cultured CD8+ T cells from PBMCs, taken from culture after CMV antigen stimulation. Receptors originate from a human donor in good health (CMV status not recorded). Some clones in this sample may be carry-over from other donors' samples.

This clonotype was counted at least ten times. The rearrangement joins TRBV7-2 to TRBJ1-5, with D tentatively TRBD1 (6 bases). V lost 1 base, J lost 3 bases, and 16 bases lay in between. The CDR3 contains 17 residues. Germline CDR1 is SGHTA and CDR2 is FQGNSA. CDR3 nucleotides: TGTGCCAGCAGCTTAGTGGGGGAGCAGGGGCTCAATCAGCCCCAGCATTTT. The encoded protein is CASSLVGEQGLNQPQHF.

This chain links TRBV6-1 with TRBJ2-2; D unclear. CDR1 is MNHNS and CDR2 is SASEGT in the germline V gene. With 5 bases removed from V and 8 bases from J, the gap between germline ends came to 9 bases. This CDR3 comprises 12 residues. CDR3 sequence reads: CASSPTLGELFF. The CDR3 DNA follows: TGTGCCAGCAGTCCTACTTTGGGGGAGCTGTTTTTT.